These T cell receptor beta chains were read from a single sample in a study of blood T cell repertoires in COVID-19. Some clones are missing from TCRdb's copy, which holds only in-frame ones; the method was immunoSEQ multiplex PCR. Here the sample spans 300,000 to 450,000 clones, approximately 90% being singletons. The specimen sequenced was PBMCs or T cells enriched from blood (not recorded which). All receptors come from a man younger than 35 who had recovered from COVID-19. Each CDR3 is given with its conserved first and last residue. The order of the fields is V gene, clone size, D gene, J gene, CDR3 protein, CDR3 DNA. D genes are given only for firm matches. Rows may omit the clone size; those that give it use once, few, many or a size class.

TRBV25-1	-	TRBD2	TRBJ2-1	CASSELTSGSYNEQFF	TGTGCCAGCAGTGAATTGACTAGCGGGAGCTACAATGAGCAGTTCTTC
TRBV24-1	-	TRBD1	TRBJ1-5	CATSDSTGVNQPQHF	TGTGCCACCAGTGATTCGACAGGGGTCAATCAGCCCCAGCATTTT
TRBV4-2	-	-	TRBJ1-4	CASSQDLTGSEKLFF	TGTGCCAGCAGCCAAGATTTGACTGGGAGCGAAAAACTGTTTTTT
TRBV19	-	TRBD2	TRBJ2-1	CASSIAGLAGGPPEQFF	TGTGCCAGTAGTATCGCGGGACTAGCGGGAGGGCCGCCTGAGCAGTTCTTC
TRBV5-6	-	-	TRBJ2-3	CASRYDTGNPSTDTQYF	TGTGCCAGCAGATACGATACGGGAAACCCTAGCACAGATACGCAGTATTTT
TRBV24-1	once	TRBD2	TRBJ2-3	CATGGVAGEPDTQYF	TGTGCCACCGGGGGAGTAGCGGGAGAACCAGATACGCAGTATTTT
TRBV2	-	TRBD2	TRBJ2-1	CASTPLLAGGLGGNEQFF	TGTGCCAGCACCCCCCTTCTAGCGGGAGGGCTTGGGGGCAATGAGCAGTTCTTC
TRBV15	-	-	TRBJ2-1	CATSRESSNEQFF	TGTGCCACCAGCAGAGAATCATCCAATGAGCAGTTCTTC
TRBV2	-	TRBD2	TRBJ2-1	CASSGTSGHNEQFF	TGTGCCAGCAGTGGGACTAGCGGGCACAATGAGCAGTTCTTC
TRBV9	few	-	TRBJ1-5	CASSVQGGPQPQHF	TGTGCCAGCAGCGTTCAGGGAGGGCCTCAGCCCCAGCATTTT
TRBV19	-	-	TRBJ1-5	CASSLYNRGNQPQHF	TGTGCCAGTAGTCTATATAACAGGGGCAATCAGCCCCAGCATTTT
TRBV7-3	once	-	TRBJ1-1	CASSLIPGNTEAFF	TGTGCCAGCAGCTTAATTCCAGGGAACACTGAAGCTTTCTTT
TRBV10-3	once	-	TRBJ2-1	CAISESAPPSYNEQFF	TGTGCCATCAGTGAGTCAGCCCCCCCTTCCTACAATGAGCAGTTCTTC
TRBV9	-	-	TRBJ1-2	CASSVGLAAGYGYTF	TGTGCCAGCAGCGTAGGGCTCGCAGCAGGCTATGGCTACACCTTC
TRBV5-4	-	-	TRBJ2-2	CASSLVGGPNTGELFF	TGTGCCAGCAGCTTGGTCGGGGGGCCGAACACCGGGGAGCTGTTTTTT
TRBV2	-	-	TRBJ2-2	CASSQTGELFF	TGTGCCAGCAGTCAAACCGGGGAGCTGTTTTTT
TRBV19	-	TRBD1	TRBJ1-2	CASSSDGQGKNGYTF	TGTGCCAGTAGTTCCGATGGACAGGGGAAAAATGGCTACACCTTC
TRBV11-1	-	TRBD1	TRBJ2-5	CASSRDSQETQYF	TGTGCCAGCAGTCGGGACAGCCAAGAGACCCAGTACTTC
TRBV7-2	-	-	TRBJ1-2	CASSLDLYGYTF	TGTGCCAGCAGCTTAGATCTCTATGGCTACACCTTC
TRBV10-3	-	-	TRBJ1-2	CAITNGTLLGYTF	TGTGCCATCACCAACGGGACTTTGCTTGGCTACACCTTC
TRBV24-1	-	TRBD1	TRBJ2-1	CATSGLGSGTGHNEQFF	TGTGCCACCAGTGGCTTGGGTTCCGGGACAGGCCACAATGAGCAGTTCTTC
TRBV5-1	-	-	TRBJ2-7	CASSFGGQSSSYEQYF	TGCGCCAGCAGCTTCGGGGGACAGTCAAGCTCCTACGAGCAGTACTTC
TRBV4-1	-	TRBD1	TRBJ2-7	CASSHGVLGTGRLAGLYEQYF	TGCGCCAGCAGCCATGGCGTTTTGGGGACAGGGCGCTTGGCGGGGTTATACGAGCAGTACTTC
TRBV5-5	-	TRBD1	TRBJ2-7	CASSLTLGTGSYEQYF	TGTGCCAGCAGCTTGACCTTGGGGACAGGATCCTACGAGCAGTACTTC
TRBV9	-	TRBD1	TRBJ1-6	CASSRPGQGNSPLHF	TGTGCCAGCAGTCGACCCGGACAGGGGAATTCACCCCTCCACTTT
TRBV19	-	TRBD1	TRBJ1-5	CASSMTGNGNQPQHF	TGTGCCAGTAGTATGACAGGGAATGGCAATCAGCCCCAGCATTTT
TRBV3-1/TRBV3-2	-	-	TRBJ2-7	CASSKESREQYF	TGTGCCAGCAGCAAGGAGAGTCGTGAGCAGTACTTC